This T cell receptor beta chain was captured in a study of T-cell reconstitution after alpha-beta-depleted transplantation in children. Whole-study findings and limits: One year post-transplant, T-cell counts and diversity were largely derived from T cells produced anew. Where alpha-beta T cells came from about two months after transplant was reportedly several hundred expanded graft clones. Certain patients had high TCRbeta diversity at day 60, and it came from recipient T cells and thymic progenitors that survived.

Preparation of the TCRbeta library involved a method that used unique molecular identifiers. TCRdb re-called the PCR reads with MiXCR, one entry per CDR3 protein. The sample lists some 840,000 distinct CDR3 sequences; roughly 15% were seen once. A few counts support this clonotype. Its matching antigen is unknown. This CDR3 is built from 12 residues. Per germline, CDR1 WNHNN and CDR2 SYGVQD (reference sequence). Between the trimmed V and J ends, which lost 0 bases and 15 bases, there was a span of 12 bases. This chain links TRBV10-1 with TRBJ2-1, with D maybe TRBD2 (6 bases). This TCR came from a male patient under 18 who had a stem cell transplant for acute lymphoblastic leukemia, so the T cells may come from the graft donor. Sequencing used PBMCs, mostly from graft donor cells, obtained 360 days after TCRalphabeta/CD19-depleted stem cell transplant. The CDR3 coding sequence is TGCGCCAGCAGTGAGTCGCCGGGGGATCGGTTCTTC. Translated: CASSESPGDRFF.